The 27 T cell receptor beta chains presented below share a single source sample, sequenced in a study of neurological immune-mediated disorders. Via MiXCR, TCRdb re-called the 5' RACE reads, giving one row per CDR3 protein. This table has some 10,000 distinct CDR3 sequences, roughly 21% appearing once. Source material: CD8+ T cells from blood. Source of these receptors: a woman aged 60-70 years with HTLV-1-associated myelopathy (HAM/TSP).

This clonotype was recorded many times. The CDR3 here is CSARELRGYSTNEKLFF. CDR3 nucleotide sequence: TGCAGTGCTAGAGAGTTAAGGGGATATTCTACTAATGAAAAACTGTTTTTT. V and J are TRBV20-1 and TRBJ1-4; perhaps TRBD1 as D (5 bases). V lost 0 bases and J 2 bases, leaving 16 bases between the germline ends. Germline loops: CDR1 DFQATT, CDR2 SNEGSKA (reference sequence). The CDR3 is 17 amino acids.

This clonotype was seen at least ten times. The rearrangement links TRBV29-1 to TRBJ2-1; TRBD1 matches 10 bases. The CDR3 runs to 15 residues. Losses at the gene ends were 2 bases for V and 3 bases for J; bases not matched to a gene: 4. Germline V lookup: CDR1 SQVTM, CDR2 ANQGSEA. The CDR3 loop reads CSVEIRTGGYNEQFF. The CDR3 coding sequence is TGCAGCGTTGAAATTCGGACAGGGGGCTACAATGAGCAGTTCTTC.

The chain has TRBV10-3 and TRBJ1-2; 9 bases are shared with TRBD1. The germline CDR1 and CDR2 sequences are ENHRY and SYGVKD. The V and J ends lost 0 bases and 6 bases, in that order; junction bases with no gene match: 14. This CDR3 has 18 amino acids. The CDR3 region is CAISESWDREPHLNGYTF. For the CDR3, the DNA is TGTGCCATCAGTGAGTCGTGGGACAGGGAACCGCACCTGAATGGCTACACCTTC.

This clonotype was recorded at least ten times. For the CDR3, the DNA is TGCAGTGCTAAGTGGGGGGGGGGGTCAAGTCGGCAGTATTTT. Its translation is CSAKWGGGSSRQYF. The genes are TRBV20-1 and TRBJ2-3; 7 positions agree with TRBD2. This CDR3 is 14 amino acids long. Germline loops: CDR1 DFQATT, CDR2 SNEGSKA (reference sequence). With 4 bases clipped from V and 11 bases from J, the junction kept 15 bases outside the gene matches.

This clonotype turned up a few times. V and J are TRBV9 and TRBJ2-7, with TRBD1 identical over 9 bases. CDR1 and CDR2 from the germline V gene are SGDLS and YYNGEE. The CDR3 totals 14 residues. Germline trimming cut 4 bases from V and 5 bases from J; bases unmatched to any gene: 7. DNA of the CDR3: TGTGCCAGCAGCAGGCCGGGACAGGGAAACGAGCAGTACTTC. It specifies CASSRPGQGNEQYF.

This clonotype was seen at least ten times. The V and J genes are TRBV14 and TRBJ2-7; tentative D call: TRBD1 (6 bases). V lost 0 bases to trimming and J lost 4 bases, with 10 bases between them. The CDR3 consists of 14 residues. CDR1 is SGHDN, CDR2 FVKESK, per germline. DNA for the CDR3: TGTGCCAGCAGCCAAGAACTAGGGGGATACGAGCAGTACTTC. Translating gives CASSQELGGYEQYF.

In its sample, this clonotype was seen many times. V usage is TRBV5-1 and J usage is TRBJ2-7; 9 bases are shared with TRBD1. The V gene end was trimmed by 4 bases and the J gene end by 4 bases; junction bases not matched to a gene: 6. This CDR3 comprises 14 residues. Germline V gene lookup returns CDR1 SGHRS and CDR2 YFSETQ. The CDR3, as DNA: TGCGCCAGCAGCCTGGGACAGGGTAGATACGAGCAGTACTTC. It translates to CASSLGQGRYEQYF.

This clonotype was observed a single time. This sequence joins TRBV2 and TRBJ2-2; the D call may be TRBD1 or TRBD2 (5 bases each). The CDR3 has 16 amino acids. The V and J ends lost 5 bases and 1 base respectively, with 14 bases between them. Germline loops: CDR1 SNHLY, CDR2 FYNNEI. CDR3: CASSFPGRRNTGELFF. DNA of the CDR3: TGTGCCAGCAGTTTCCCGGGACGGCGGAACACCGGGGAGCTGTTTTTT. The variable domain in full, completed from reference TRBV2 and TRBJ2-2, reads EPEVTQTPSHQVTQMGQEVILRCVPISNHLYFYWYRQILGQKVEFLVSFYNNEISEKSEIFDDQFSVERPDGSNFTLKIRSTKLEDSAMYFCASSFPGRRNTGELFFGEGSRLTVL.

This clonotype was recorded many times. The chain combines TRBV4-1 with TRBJ1-2; 9 nucleotides agree with TRBD1. The CDR3 covers 13 residues. V lost 8 bases, J lost 4 bases, and 5 bases stayed unmatched. Germline V gives CDR1 MGHRA, CDR2 YSYEKL. The CDR3 region has the DNA TGCGCCAGCCTGGGACAGGGCAGCTATGGCTACACCTTC. Translation: CASLGQGSYGYTF.

This clonotype was counted many times. V usage is TRBV20-1 and J usage is TRBJ2-7; possible D gene TRBD1, 6 bases. The CDR3 covers 14 residues. V lost 3 bases and J lost 3, with 15 bases in between. CDR1 and CDR2 from the germline V gene are DFQATT and SNEGSKA (reference sequence). CDR3: CSASGTFPGYEQYF. CDR3 nucleotides: TGCAGTGCTAGCGGGACATTCCCCGGCTACGAGCAGTACTTC.

This clonotype was counted ten times or more. The gene calls are TRBV5-6 and TRBJ2-2, with D perhaps given as TRBD1 or TRBD2 (5 bases each). The CDR3 covers 15 residues. Germline V CDR1 and CDR2: SGHDT, YYEEEE. The V and J ends lost 4 bases and 7 bases respectively, with 17 bases between them. In DNA form, the CDR3 reads TGTGCCAGCAGCATTGGGACCGGGGACGGCGGGGAGCTGTTTTTT. This translates into CASSIGTGDGGELFF.

The rearrangement links TRBV14 to TRBJ1-2; D uncertain. Looked up from germline, CDR1 is SGHDN and CDR2 is FVKESK. Between the trimmed V and J ends, which lost 1 base and 7 bases, there was a span of 19 bases. This CDR3 comprises 16 residues. CDR3 in amino acids: CASSQGAGVRLFGYTF. CDR3 coding DNA: TGTGCCAGCAGCCAAGGGGCCGGGGTCCGGCTCTTTGGCTACACCTTC.

This clonotype was seen more than once but under ten times. The chain uses TRBV9 and TRBJ2-1; 11 bases match TRBD2. With V trimmed by 4 bases and J by 6 bases, 6 bases remained unmatched. Germline V gene data show CDR1 as SGDLS and CDR2 as YYNGEE. The CDR3 has 15 amino acids. For the CDR3, the DNA is TGTGCCAGCAGCAGTAGCGGGGGGGCGGCCAATGAGCAGTTCTTC. Translation gives CASSSSGGAANEQFF.

This clonotype was counted a single time. The chain links TRBV9 to TRBJ2-1; 10 bases are shared with TRBD2. Per germline, CDR1 SGDLS and CDR2 YYNGEE. The CDR3 loop spans 20 amino acids. J was trimmed by 0 bases and V by 3 bases; bases with no gene match: 15. This CDR3 is CASSEKSGGARVGSYNEQFF. The CDR3 region has the DNA TGTGCCAGCAGCGAGAAGAGCGGGGGGGCTAGGGTTGGCTCCTACAATGAGCAGTTCTTC.

Many counts were recorded for this clonotype. The gene calls are TRBV20-1 and TRBJ2-2, with 8 nucleotides matching TRBD2. V lost 0 bases to trimming and J lost 3 bases; unmatched junction nucleotides: 6. CDR1 and CDR2 (germline): DFQATT, SNEGSKA (reference sequence). The CDR3 runs 16 residues. The CDR3 region is CSARDVLAGDTGELFF. Written as DNA, the CDR3 is TGCAGTGCTAGAGATGTGCTAGCGGGTGACACCGGGGAGCTGTTTTTT.

About this clonotype: A junction end diverges from the germline sequence, so it may reflect a read error. V gene TRBV6-5 combines with J gene TRBJ2-7; D possibly matches TRBD1 or TRBD2 (5 bases each). The CDR3 sequence is 12 residues long. Germline V gives CDR1 MNHEY, CDR2 SVGAGI. The DNA of the CDR3 is TGTGCCAGCAGTCCCTACCGGGGCCCACGCTCTTTC. Translation: CASSPYRGPRSF.

There are many counts of this clonotype. The rearrangement links TRBV6-7 to TRBJ1-4, with D unresolved. TRBV6-7 is annotated as an ORF whose role is uncertain. The CDR3 spans 13 residues. V was trimmed by 2 bases and J by 8 bases, leaving 9 bases between them. In nucleotides, the CDR3 is TGTGCCAGCAGTTACCGTCCAGGCGAAAAACTGTTTTTT. Residues: CASSYRPGEKLFF.

J is TRBJ1-1 and V is TRBV29-1, with a possible D match to TRBD1 (6 bases). Germline CDR1 SQVTM, CDR2 ANQGSEA. The CDR3 is 14 amino acids. Trimming took off 6 bases at V and 4 bases at J, with 18 bases between the two ends. The CDR3 region has the DNA TGCAGCGTAGGAAAGACAGGAGCCGGCACTGAAGCTTTCTTT. Translation: CSVGKTGAGTEAFF.

The chain carries TRBV4-2 and TRBJ2-3, with a tentative D call TRBD2 (6 bases). The V gene lost 0 bases and the J gene lost 4 bases, with 14 bases spanning the gap. Germline V gene data show CDR1 as LGHNA and CDR2 as YNFKEQ. This CDR3 has 16 residues. CDR3 sequence reads: CASSQDRRGGSDTQYF. CDR3 bases: TGTGCCAGCAGCCAAGATAGGCGGGGCGGATCAGATACGCAGTATTTT.

This clonotype came up many times. The CDR3 protein is CASSYKSGGAGYNEQFF. The CDR3 DNA reads TGTGCCAGCAGTTACAAGAGCGGGGGGGCCGGATACAATGAGCAGTTCTTC. The V and J genes are TRBV6-5 and TRBJ2-1; 10 nucleotides align to TRBD2. From germline, CDR1 is MNHEY and CDR2 SVGAGI. After removal of 2 bases from V and 4 bases from J, the junction contained 8 bases not matched to a gene. The length of the CDR3 is 17 residues.

This clonotype is medium-sized within its sample. V is TRBV20-1 and J is TRBJ2-1; 9 bases agree with TRBD2. J was trimmed by 1 base and V by 3 bases; bases with no gene match: 10. Germline CDR1 and CDR2: DFQATT and SNEGSKA (reference sequence). The CDR3 is made up of 17 amino acids. This CDR3 is CSARGFISGSSYNEQFF. CDR3 in DNA: TGCAGTGCTAGGGGATTTATTAGCGGGAGTTCCTACAATGAGCAGTTCTTC.

The chain couples TRBV4-1 to TRBJ2-3; possibly TRBD1 or TRBD2 for D (6 bases each). V dropped 0 bases and J dropped 4 bases, with 23 bases sitting between them. The CDR3 spans 19 residues. CDR1 is MGHRA, CDR2 YSYEKL, per germline. The DNA for the CDR3 is TGCGCCAGCAGCCAAGAACAATGGCGAGGAAGGGGGGCAGCAGATACGCAGTATTTT. Its protein is CASSQEQWRGRGAADTQYF.

This clonotype was observed many times. The V call is TRBV5-1, the J call TRBJ2-2; D gene uncertain. The germline gives CDR1 SGHRS, CDR2 YFSETQ. The CDR3 length is 13 residues. V was shortened by 2 bases and J by 6 bases, with 8 bases between the two germline ends. In DNA form, the CDR3 reads TGCGCCAGCAGCTTTGGGCGGTCCGGGGAGCTGTTTTTT. It specifies CASSFGRSGELFF.

The chain employs TRBV7-2 and TRBJ2-3; D call uncertain. The V gene's germline CDR1 is SGHTA and CDR2 FQGNSA. This CDR3 is built from 15 residues. V lost 2 bases to trimming and J lost 0 bases, with 9 bases between them. Here the CDR3 DNA reads TGTGCCAGCAGCTTAACTACTTCTAGCACAGATACGCAGTATTTT. Protein product: CASSLTTSSTDTQYF.

This clonotype has at least ten counts. The CDR3 spells CSAREEYEQYF. The CDR3, as DNA: TGCAGTGCTAGAGAAGAATACGAGCAGTACTTC. The V and J genes are TRBV20-1 and TRBJ2-7, with D uncertain. Trimming removed 0 bases at V and 4 bases at J, with 4 bases between. Germline CDR1 and CDR2: DFQATT and SNEGSKA (reference sequence). The CDR3 runs 11 residues.

This chain joins TRBV20-1 and TRBJ2-1; TRBD2 might be the D (5 bases). The V end lost 7 bases, the J end lost 8 bases, and 18 bases lay between the germline ends. Germline assignment: CDR1 DFQATT and CDR2 SNEGSKA (reference sequence). This CDR3 has 13 amino acids. The CDR3 DNA is TGCAGTGAAGGAGGCCCGTCCCCGCATGAGCAGTTCTTC. This encodes CSEGGPSPHEQFF.

This clonotype came up many times. The chain carries TRBV20-1 and TRBJ2-7, with 12 bases aligning to TRBD2. V gave up 1 base and J gave up 2 bases; unmatched junction bases: 0. This CDR3 contains 14 residues. Germline-derived CDR1 and CDR2 are DFQATT and SNEGSKA (reference sequence). This chain's CDR3 is CSARGTSGTYEQYF. The CDR3 nucleotides are TGCAGTGCTAGAGGGACTAGCGGGACCTACGAGCAGTACTTC.